These 23 T cell receptor beta chains were all obtained from the same sample, sequenced in a study of T cell responses to AZD1222 COVID-19 vaccine (dated by TCRdb to the early 2020s). This sample's time point label indicates: baseline before first vaccination. Library method: the immunoSEQ multiplex PCR assay. TCRdb's version of the immuneACCESS table is confined to in-frame rearrangements and falls short of the full clone set. An unresolved V gene accounts for under half of the shortfall where checked; the remainder is of unknown origin. This sample has tens of thousands of clones in its table, and about 80% of those were observed once. Under 7.5% of the sample comes from the top ten. This sample comprised peripheral blood, obtained on day 0 of AZD1222 vaccination. These TCRs come from an adult in good health.

The chain combines TRBV7-2 with TRBJ1-2; 7 bases match TRBD1. Germline values: CDR1 SGHTA, CDR2 FQGNSA. J gave up 4 bases and V 4 bases, and 9 bases lay outside the gene matches. The CDR3 totals 15 residues. CDR3 residues: CASSSEREGAYGYTF. The DNA for the CDR3 is TGTGCCAGCAGCTCTGAGCGGGAGGGGGCCTATGGCTACACCTTC.

The chain recombines TRBV19 with TRBJ1-1, with unresolved D. The CDR3 consists of 14 residues. V was trimmed by 7 bases and J by 1 base, leaving 13 bases between them. The germline V gene encodes CDR1 LNHDA and CDR2 SQIVND (reference sequence). CDR3 region: CASTNHGGNTEAFF. For the CDR3, the DNA is TGTGCCAGTACCAATCACGGAGGGAACACTGAAGCTTTCTTT.

V is TRBV19 and J is TRBJ2-1; the D gene could be TRBD1 or TRBD2 (5 bases each). This CDR3 has 13 residues. V shed 2 bases and J shed 7 bases, with 9 bases lying between them. In germline, CDR1 is LNHDA, CDR2 SQIVND (reference sequence). The CDR3 sequence is CASSIMGVNEQFF. CDR3 DNA sequence: TGTGCCAGTAGTATAATGGGGGTGAATGAGCAGTTCTTC.

Worth noting for this clone: A much more abundant neighbour one base away suggests this may be a read error. The rearrangement links TRBV6-5 to TRBJ1-1; D gene uncertain. The germline V gene encodes CDR1 MNHEY and CDR2 SVGAGI. The CDR3 has 11 amino acids. V lost 6 bases and J 1 base, leaving 3 bases between the germline ends. Here the CDR3 DNA reads TGTGCCAGCAGAAGGAACACTGAAGCTTTCTTT. Residues: CASRRNTEAFF.

CDR3 sequence: CASSADRVYGYTF. CDR3 DNA: TGTGCCAGCAGCGCAGACAGGGTCTATGGCTACACCTTC. This sequence joins TRBV12-3 or TRBV12-4 and TRBJ1-2, with TRBD1 identical over 7 bases. J gave up 4 bases and V 6 bases, and 5 bases lay outside the gene matches. The CDR3 covers 13 residues.

This chain uses TRBV2 with TRBJ2-7, with TRBD1 matching over 7 bases. This CDR3 has 15 amino acids. V dropped 0 bases and J dropped 10; count of bases not matched to a gene: 12. Germline CDR1 reads SNHLY; CDR2 reads FYNNEI. CDR3 DNA sequence: TGTGCCAGCAGTGAAGCAAACAGGGGAAGGTCAGACCAGTACGTC. Protein sequence: CASSEANRGRSDQYV.

The chain links TRBV18 to TRBJ2-3; maybe TRBD2 (6 bases). The CDR3 runs 15 residues. Trimming took 3 bases from V and 4 from J, leaving 14 bases between them. CDR1 is KGHSH, CDR2 LQKENI, per germline. The CDR3 DNA follows: TGTGCCAGCTCACCCCGGGGGACCCTCCCAGATACGCAGTATTTT. The encoded protein is CASSPRGTLPDTQYF.

V and J are TRBV7-2 and TRBJ1-6; tentative D call: TRBD1 (6 bases). The CDR3 is 13 residues long. CDR1 and CDR2 from the germline V gene are SGHTA and FQGNSA. V lost 5 bases, J lost 7 bases, and 9 bases lay in between. This CDR3 reads CASSNTGNSPLHF. The CDR3 nucleotides are TGTGCCAGCAGCAACACAGGGAATTCACCCCTCCACTTT.

This clone was seen once. V is TRBV3-1 (or the pseudogene TRBV3-2) and J is TRBJ1-4; D is unresolved. Trimming took off 2 bases at V and 0 bases at J, with 10 bases between the two ends. This CDR3 spans 16 amino acids. The germline V gene encodes CDR1 LGHDT and CDR2 YNNKEL (reference sequence). DNA for the CDR3: TGTGCCAGCAGCCAAAGCTGGGGAGCAACTAATGAAAAACTGTTTTTT. Its protein product is CASSQSWGATNEKLFF.

The chain couples TRBV25-1 to TRBJ2-5; D remains ambiguous. The CDR3 is made up of 11 amino acids. The V gene's germline CDR1 is MGHDK and CDR2 SYGVNS. Trimming cost V 7 bases and J 2 bases, with 5 bases left between them. The chain's CDR3 is CASTVQETQYF. The CDR3 bases are TGTGCCAGCACCGTACAAGAGACCCAGTACTTC.

This clone came up a few times. The genes are TRBV28 and TRBJ1-4; a possible D gene is TRBD1 (5 bases). The CDR3 length is 15 residues. Between the trimmed V and J ends, which lost 6 bases and 4 bases, there was a span of 15 bases. CDR1 is MDHEN and CDR2 is SYDVKM in the germline V gene. The CDR3 DNA follows: TGTGCCAGCAGAAGCCCGACAGCGATTAATGAAAAACTGTTTTTT. Protein product: CASRSPTAINEKLFF.

This clone has a handful of counts. V usage is TRBV7-2 and J usage is TRBJ2-1; 15 bases line up with TRBD2. The CDR3 covers 18 residues. J lost 8 bases, V lost 5 bases, and 13 bases had no gene match. Germline-derived CDR1 and CDR2 are SGHTA and FQGNSA. Here the CDR3 DNA reads TGTGCCAGCAGCGAGCGGACTAGCGGGGGGGCGTTTGGATATGAGCAGTTCTTC. Translated: CASSERTSGGAFGYEQFF.

The gene calls are TRBV7-8 and TRBJ2-3, with 9 bases identical to TRBD1. Germline V gene data show CDR1 as SGHVS and CDR2 as FQNEAQ. The V gene end was trimmed by 2 bases and the J gene end by 5 bases; junction bases not matched to a gene: 2. The CDR3 length is 14 residues. The CDR3 here is CASSLNRGQDTQYF. The CDR3 DNA sequence: TGTGCCAGCAGCTTAAACAGGGGGCAAGATACGCAGTATTTT.

J is TRBJ2-5 and V is TRBV11-2, with D possibly being TRBD1 (6 bases). Germline V lookup: CDR1 SGHAT, CDR2 FQNNGV. Trimming took off 5 bases at V and 5 bases at J, with 18 bases between the two ends. This CDR3 is built from 15 residues. The CDR3 spells CASSPRQAEVETQYF. In DNA, the CDR3 is TGTGCCAGCAGCCCACGACAGGCTGAGGTGGAGACCCAGTACTTC.

V gene TRBV18 combines with J gene TRBJ1-3, with TRBD1 as a possible D gene (5 bases). From germline, CDR1 is KGHSH and CDR2 LQKENI. This CDR3 is 15 amino acids long. Trimming left V 6 bases short and J 0 bases short, with 12 bases between. The DNA of the CDR3 is TGTGCCAGCTCGGCCGGGACGAACTCTGGAAACACCATATATTTT. This translates into CASSAGTNSGNTIYF. Together with reference TRBV18 and TRBJ1-3, the CDR3 gives the full variable domain: NAGVMQNPRHLVRRRGQEARLRCSPMKGHSHVYWYRQLPEEGLKFMVYLQKENIIDESGMPKERFSAEFPKEGPSILRIQQVVRGDSAAYFCASSAGTNSGNTIYFGEGSWLTVV.

The rearrangement uses TRBV5-1 and TRBJ2-5, with no clear D. The germline CDR1 and CDR2 sequences are SGHRS and YFSETQ. V shed 2 bases and J shed 0 bases, with 8 bases lying between them. The CDR3 is made up of 14 amino acids. CDR3 sequence reads: CASSFGSNQETQYF. CDR3 DNA: TGCGCCAGCAGCTTTGGATCCAACCAAGAGACCCAGTACTTC. The variable domain in full, with the rest retrieved from reference TRBV5-1 and TRBJ2-5, is KAGVTQTPRYLIKTRGQQVTLSCSPISGHRSVSWYQQTPGQGLQFLFEYFSETQRNKGNFPGRFSGRQFSNSRSEMNVSTLELGDSALYLCASSFGSNQETQYFGPGTRLLVL.

The rearrangement joins TRBV5-4 to TRBJ1-3; 7 nucleotides agree with TRBD1. Trimming at V came to 0 bases and at J to 3 bases, leaving 3 bases not matched to a gene. The CDR3 length is 15 residues. CDR1 and CDR2 (germline): SGHNT, YYREEE (reference sequence). CDR3 amino acids: CASSLAGGYGNTIYF. As DNA, the CDR3 is TGTGCCAGCAGCTTGGCAGGGGGTTATGGAAACACCATATATTTT.

V gene TRBV6-2 or TRBV6-3 combines with J gene TRBJ2-5; 9 nucleotides match TRBD2. This CDR3 has 17 amino acids. The J segment lost 5 bases and the V segment lost 0 bases, leaving 10 bases of the junction unmatched. Germline-derived CDR1 and CDR2 are MNHEY and SVGEGT. CDR3 DNA: TGTGCCAGCAGTTACTCTGGTGCGGGAGGGCTCCGTGAGACCCAGTACTTC. This codes for CASSYSGAGGLRETQYF.

This chain joins TRBV11-2 and TRBJ1-1; no clear D gene. Trimming left V 0 bases short and J 0 bases short, with 2 bases between. The CDR3 length is 13 residues. Germline V gene data show CDR1 as SGHAT and CDR2 as FQNNGV. CDR3 sequence: CASSLDVNTEAFF. The CDR3 DNA is TGTGCCAGCAGCTTAGATGTGAACACTGAAGCTTTCTTT.

This chain joins TRBV14 and TRBJ2-7; TRBD2 matches 7 bases. Looked up from germline, CDR1 is SGHDN and CDR2 is FVKESK. The CDR3 spans 13 residues. With 1 base clipped from V and 9 bases from J, the junction kept 6 bases outside the gene matches. CDR3 sequence: CASSQAMAGVQYV. The CDR3 nucleotides are TGTGCCAGCAGCCAAGCGATGGCGGGGGTGCAGTACGTC.

This chain links TRBV28 with TRBJ1-2; D perhaps matches TRBD1 (6 bases). The germline V and J ends were trimmed by 5 bases and 3 bases, with 16 bases remaining between them. Per germline, CDR1 MDHEN and CDR2 SYDVKM. The CDR3 length is 15 residues. The CDR3 loop reads CASSALPDRYYGYTF. The CDR3 nucleotides read TGTGCCAGCAGTGCCCTTCCTGACAGGTACTATGGCTACACCTTC.

The chain has TRBV5-1 and TRBJ2-1; TRBD2 agrees at 7 bases. From germline, CDR1 is SGHRS and CDR2 YFSETQ. Trimming removed 3 bases from V and 5 bases from J; junction bases left unmatched: 11. The CDR3 is 16 residues long. DNA for the CDR3: TGCGCCAGCAGCTGGCATCGCTCGGGAGGCAACAATGAGCAGTTCTTC. Translating gives CASSWHRSGGNNEQFF.

The chain carries TRBV19 and TRBJ1-5, with 9 nucleotides matching TRBD1. This CDR3 has 14 amino acids. Trimming took 6 bases from V and 6 from J; bases not matched to a gene: 6. Germline V lookup: CDR1 LNHDA, CDR2 SQIVND (reference sequence). The CDR3 loop reads CASRKGTGFQPQHF. Here the CDR3 DNA reads TGTGCCAGTAGGAAAGGGACAGGGTTTCAGCCCCAGCATTTT.